This TCR beta chain was identified during a study of blood T cells in healthy people across ages (dated by TCRdb to the mid-2010s). Regarding the research as a whole: In model experiments, template switching captured about one uniquely barcoded TCR beta cDNA molecule for every two T cells. Using deep sequencing normalized with unique cDNA molecular identifiers, the study measured how TCR beta repertoire diversity changes with age. Donors were grouped into four age groups: young (average 16 years), middle-aged (less than 40), aged (roughly 67) and long-lived (approximately 82). Two additional independent replicas of 1 million unique cDNA reads from the same blood draw were analyzed for two donors (one aged 18 to 30 and one aged 80 or older). Broader findings and caveats from the paper: The percentage of naive T cells measured by flow cytometry correlated strongly with observed TCR beta diversity. Observed TCR beta diversity per million T cells fell roughly linearly with age, and a significant reduction was already apparent by age around 40. Bulk unsorted PBMC profiling prevented conclusive comparison of naive and antigen-experienced compartments. The long-lived group showed more naive CD4+ T cells, fewer expanded clones and increased TCR diversity than the aged group, suggesting age selection. Estimates of total diversity from one million sequenced T cells were regarded as lower bounds and underestimates. The CMV infection status of donors was not known, potentially confounding age-related changes in expanded clonotypes.

This clonotype was counted a few times. The target of this receptor is not known. No much larger clone exists at a distance of one base, and base qualities are not known. Systemically healthy Caucasian individuals from Russia, 35 to 40 in total and aged 6 to 90 years, were included as donors. Approximately 9.3 milliliters of peripheral blood were collected from each donor into EDTA-treated Vacutainer tubes. Ficoll-Paque density-gradient centrifugation was used to isolate PBMCs, with at least 6.5 million obtained per sample. Trizol reagent was used to extract total RNA from PBMCs, with at least 6 micrograms per sample. For every donor, an aliquot of PBMCs went through flow cytometry to measure the percentages of naive CD45RAhigh/CD27high T cells. The cysteine opens and the phenylalanine closes a CDR3 of 14 amino acids. Left in the record is the CDR3 DNA by itself, 42 bases read in frame from the first base. V gives up 5 bases and J gives up 2 bases, and the segment between their germline ends measures 10 bases. CDR1 and CDR2, looked up from the germline V gene, are MNHEY and SVGEGT.

Library preparation employed 5' RACE. The run used an Illumina HiSeq 2500. A second PCR of roughly 6 to 11 cycles was run with a J-beta primer mix and a sample-barcoded 5' primer. A unique molecular identifier was introduced onto each TCR beta cDNA molecule by a template-switch 5' adaptor carrying 12 random nucleotides. Each sample yielded at least 3 million CDR3-containing paired-end reads. All of the RNA was converted into first-strand cDNA using the Mint cDNA synthesis kit, with a TRBC-specific oligonucleotide serving as the primer. After uracil-DNA glycosylase treatment, a first 18-cycle PCR used universal primers M1SS and BC2_uni_R on all cDNA. On the study's bioinformatics: For normalization, 1 million high-quality reads were randomly selected from each sample, with every read carrying a distinct molecular identifier. Reads with shared molecular identifiers were discarded instead of being binned into consensus sequences. MiTCR, set to a Q25 quality threshold and the strictest error-elimination algorithm, was used for CDR3 identification, clonotype clustering and error correction. A nonparametric unseen species model using Euler transformation provided a lower-bound estimate of total TCR beta diversity. TCRdb reanalyzed the raw reads on its own, using fastp at Q25 for trimming and MiXCR for clone calling, and kept in-frame beta chains. Records with the same CDR3 protein are collapsed into one entry carrying the most frequent genes and DNA. For this entry, the V and J calls and clone size follow TCRdb and not the study's own pipeline. Here the sample has about 760,000 distinct CDR3 sequences; 20% to 30% occur a single time. Of the sample, 8% to 10% is held by the ten largest clones.

The same sample was also used in a study of T cells of mothers and their children. The second investigation adds: The donors were nine systemically healthy Caucasian individuals, made up of three mothers and their six children. cDNA synthesis used all of the extracted RNA, with 1.5 ug of RNA in each 15 ul reaction. In the second PCR, the M1S primer introduced both the sample barcodes and 2-4 random nucleotides. More than 8.5 million TCR beta CDR3 reads were obtained from each mother, and millions of reads were obtained from each child. In both related and unrelated pairs, thymic selection shapes the output of TCR recombination in a similar way, with inherited differences having only a minor effect. Normalized repertoire overlap was always slightly but never significantly higher in related than unrelated mother-child pairs. No persistent microchimeric T cell clones were detected, at a sensitivity of roughly 99 clones per million clonotypes. In the study, deep NGS was used to compare the TCR beta repertoires of mothers and children, and features distinguishing related mother-child pairs from unrelated individuals were sought. On average, the children were roughly 12 +/- 4 years old, while the mothers were about 40 +/- 4 years old. Libraries were sequenced on Illumina HiSeq 2000 with 100+100 nt paired-end reads after adapter ligation with NEBNext reagents. To prevent cross-contamination, the mother and child libraries were prepared one month apart and sequenced in separate runs. For each donor, somewhere between about 500,000 and 2,000,000 distinct TCR beta clonotypes were identified. Naive TCR beta clonotypes were estimated from low-frequency clonotypes matched to each donor's FACS-determined naive share, without sorting.

Sequenced: blood. The sequence derives from a boy aged 5-17 years in good health. This chain is built from TRBV6-2 or TRBV6-3 and TRBJ1-5, with the D gene too uncertain to name. This receptor carries the CDR3 CASSLKWGNQPQHF. The DNA reads as follows: TGTGCCAGCAGTCTCAAGTGGGGCAATCAGCCCCAGCATTTT.